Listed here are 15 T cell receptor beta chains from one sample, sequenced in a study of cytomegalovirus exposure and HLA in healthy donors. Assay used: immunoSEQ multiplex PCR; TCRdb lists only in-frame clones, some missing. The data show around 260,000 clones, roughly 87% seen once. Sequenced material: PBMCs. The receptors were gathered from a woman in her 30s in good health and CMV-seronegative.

In DNA, the CDR3 is TGCGCCAGCAGCCCGATCTCCGGGACTAGAAACACCGGGGAGCTGTTTTTT. Protein: CASSPISGTRNTGELFF. The chain is built from TRBV5-1 and TRBJ2-2; 8 positions agree with TRBD2. The trim removed 4 bases at V and 2 bases at J, leaving 10 bases unmatched. The germline V gene encodes CDR1 SGHRS and CDR2 YFSETQ. This CDR3 comprises 17 residues.

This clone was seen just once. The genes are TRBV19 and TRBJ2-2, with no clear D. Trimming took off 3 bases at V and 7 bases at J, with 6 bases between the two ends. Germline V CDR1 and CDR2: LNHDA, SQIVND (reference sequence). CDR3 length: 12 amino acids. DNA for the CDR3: TGTGCCAGTAGTATTCATAGCGGGGAGCTGTTTTTT. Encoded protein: CASSIHSGELFF.

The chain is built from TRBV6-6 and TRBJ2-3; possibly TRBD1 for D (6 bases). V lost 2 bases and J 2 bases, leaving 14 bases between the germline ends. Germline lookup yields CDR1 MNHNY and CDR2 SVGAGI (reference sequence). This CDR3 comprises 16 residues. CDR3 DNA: TGTGCCAGCAGTTACCCTAAGGGGGTGGACACAGATACGCAGTATTTT. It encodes CASSYPKGVDTDTQYF.

The CDR3 coding sequence is TGTGCCAGTACCCATACCCTCGTCGGGGCTGCAACTAATGAAAAACTGTTTTTT. Amino acids: CASTHTLVGAATNEKLFF. The chain has TRBV19 and TRBJ1-4; D perhaps matches TRBD1 (5 bases). V lost 7 bases to trimming and J lost 0 bases, with 21 bases between them. CDR1 is LNHDA and CDR2 is SQIVND in the germline V gene (reference sequence). The CDR3 sequence is 18 residues long.

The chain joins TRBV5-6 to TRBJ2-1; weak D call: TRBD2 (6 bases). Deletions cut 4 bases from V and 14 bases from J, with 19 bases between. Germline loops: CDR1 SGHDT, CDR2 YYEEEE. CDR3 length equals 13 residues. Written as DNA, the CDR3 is TGTGCCAGCAGCCTCCCGGGAGCTAATTTGAAGTTCTTC. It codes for CASSLPGANLKFF.

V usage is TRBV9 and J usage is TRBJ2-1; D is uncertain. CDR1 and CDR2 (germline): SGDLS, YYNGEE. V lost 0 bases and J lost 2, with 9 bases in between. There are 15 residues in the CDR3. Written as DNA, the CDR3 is TGTGCCAGCAGCGTAGGAGATGGGACCTACAATGAGCAGTTCTTC. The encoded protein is CASSVGDGTYNEQFF.

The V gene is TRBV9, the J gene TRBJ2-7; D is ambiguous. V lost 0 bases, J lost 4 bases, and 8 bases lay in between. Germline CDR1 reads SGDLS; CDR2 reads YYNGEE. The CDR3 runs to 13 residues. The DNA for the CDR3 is TGTGCCAGCAGCGTAGACCCCAGATACGAGCAGTACTTC. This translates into CASSVDPRYEQYF.

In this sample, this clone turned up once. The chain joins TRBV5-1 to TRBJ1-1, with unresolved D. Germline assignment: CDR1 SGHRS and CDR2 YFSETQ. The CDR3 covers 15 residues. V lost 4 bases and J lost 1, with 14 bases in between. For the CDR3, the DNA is TGCGCCAGCAGCACACAACAGACAACGAACACTGAAGCTTTCTTT. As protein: CASSTQQTTNTEAFF.

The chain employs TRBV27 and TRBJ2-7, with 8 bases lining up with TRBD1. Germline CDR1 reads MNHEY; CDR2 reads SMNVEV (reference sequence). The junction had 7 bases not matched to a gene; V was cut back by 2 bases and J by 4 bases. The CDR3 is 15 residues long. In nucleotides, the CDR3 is TGTGCCAGCAGTTTAGCGGCAGGGGGCAGGTACGAGCAGTACTTC. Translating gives CASSLAAGGRYEQYF.

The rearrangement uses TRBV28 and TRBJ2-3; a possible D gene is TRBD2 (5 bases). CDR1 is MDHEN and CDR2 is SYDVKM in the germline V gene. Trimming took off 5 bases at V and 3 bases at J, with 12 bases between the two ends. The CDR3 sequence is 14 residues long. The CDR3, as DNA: TGTGCCAGCAGTCTAGCCGCCGGGACAGATACGCAGTATTTT. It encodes CASSLAAGTDTQYF.

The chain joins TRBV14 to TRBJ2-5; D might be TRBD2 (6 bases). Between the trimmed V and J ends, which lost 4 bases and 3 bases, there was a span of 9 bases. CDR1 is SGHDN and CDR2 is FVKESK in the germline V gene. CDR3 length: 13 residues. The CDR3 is CASSLWGEETQYF. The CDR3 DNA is TGTGCCAGCAGCCTTTGGGGGGAAGAGACCCAGTACTTC.

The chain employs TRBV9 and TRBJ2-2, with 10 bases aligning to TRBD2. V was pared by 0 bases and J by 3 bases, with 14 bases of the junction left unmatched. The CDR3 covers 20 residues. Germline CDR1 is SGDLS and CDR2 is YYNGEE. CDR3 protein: CASSVGLAGEYLRDTGELFF. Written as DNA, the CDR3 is TGTGCCAGCAGCGTAGGGCTAGCGGGAGAATATCTGCGGGACACCGGGGAGCTGTTTTTT. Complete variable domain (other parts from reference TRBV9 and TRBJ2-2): DSGVTQTPKHLITATGQRVTLRCSPRSGDLSVYWYQQSLDQGLQFLIQYYNGEERAKGNILERFSAQQFPDLHSELNLSSLELGDSALYFCASSVGLAGEYLRDTGELFFGEGSRLTVL.

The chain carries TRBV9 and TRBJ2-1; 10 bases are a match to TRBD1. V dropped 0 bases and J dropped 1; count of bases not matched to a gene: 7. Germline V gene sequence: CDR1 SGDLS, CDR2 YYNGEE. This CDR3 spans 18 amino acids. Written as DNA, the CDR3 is TGTGCCAGCAGCGTAGAACCCCGGACAGGGGGGTCCTACAATGAGCAGTTCTTC. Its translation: CASSVEPRTGGSYNEQFF.

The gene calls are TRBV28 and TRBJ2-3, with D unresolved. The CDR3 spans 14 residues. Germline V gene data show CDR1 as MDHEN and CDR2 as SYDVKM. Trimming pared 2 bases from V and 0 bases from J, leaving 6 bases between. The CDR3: CASSLKWSTDTQYF. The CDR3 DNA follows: TGTGCCAGCAGTTTAAAGTGGAGCACAGATACGCAGTATTTT.

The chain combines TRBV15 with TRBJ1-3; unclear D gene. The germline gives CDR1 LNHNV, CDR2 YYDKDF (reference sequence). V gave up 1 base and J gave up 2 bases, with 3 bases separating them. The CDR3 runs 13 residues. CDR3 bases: TGTGCCACCAGCAGAGGGGCTGGAAACACCATATATTTT. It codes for CATSRGAGNTIYF.